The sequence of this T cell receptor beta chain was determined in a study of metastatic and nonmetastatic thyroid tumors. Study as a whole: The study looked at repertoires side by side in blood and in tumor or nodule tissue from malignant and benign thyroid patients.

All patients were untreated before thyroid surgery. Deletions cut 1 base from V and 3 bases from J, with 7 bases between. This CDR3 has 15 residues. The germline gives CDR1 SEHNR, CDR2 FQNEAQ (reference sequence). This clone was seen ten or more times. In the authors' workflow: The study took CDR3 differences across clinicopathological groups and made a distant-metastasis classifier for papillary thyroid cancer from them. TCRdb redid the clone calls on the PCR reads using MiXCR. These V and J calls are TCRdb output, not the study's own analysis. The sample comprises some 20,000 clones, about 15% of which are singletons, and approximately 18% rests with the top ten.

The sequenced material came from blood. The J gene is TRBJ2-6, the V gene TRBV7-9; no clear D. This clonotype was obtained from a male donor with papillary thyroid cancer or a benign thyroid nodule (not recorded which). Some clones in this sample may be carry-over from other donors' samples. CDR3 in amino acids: CASSLDGGGANVLTF. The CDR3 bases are TGTGCCAGCAGCTTAGATGGTGGTGGGGCCAACGTCCTGACTTTC.